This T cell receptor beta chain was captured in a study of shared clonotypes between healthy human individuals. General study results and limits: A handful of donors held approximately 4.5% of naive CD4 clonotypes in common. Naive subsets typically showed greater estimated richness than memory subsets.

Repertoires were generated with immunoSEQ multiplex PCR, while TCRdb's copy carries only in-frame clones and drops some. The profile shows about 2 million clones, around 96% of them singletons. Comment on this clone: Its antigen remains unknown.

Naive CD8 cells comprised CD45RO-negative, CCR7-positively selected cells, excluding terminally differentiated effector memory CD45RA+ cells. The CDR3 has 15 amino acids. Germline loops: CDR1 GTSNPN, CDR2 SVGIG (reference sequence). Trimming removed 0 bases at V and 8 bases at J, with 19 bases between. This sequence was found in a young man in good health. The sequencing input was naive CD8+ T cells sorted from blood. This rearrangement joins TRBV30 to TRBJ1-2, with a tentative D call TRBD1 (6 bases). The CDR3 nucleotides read TGTGCCTGGAGTGTACTAATGGGGGCAGAAGGGGGCTACACCTTC. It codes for CAWSVLMGAEGGYTF.